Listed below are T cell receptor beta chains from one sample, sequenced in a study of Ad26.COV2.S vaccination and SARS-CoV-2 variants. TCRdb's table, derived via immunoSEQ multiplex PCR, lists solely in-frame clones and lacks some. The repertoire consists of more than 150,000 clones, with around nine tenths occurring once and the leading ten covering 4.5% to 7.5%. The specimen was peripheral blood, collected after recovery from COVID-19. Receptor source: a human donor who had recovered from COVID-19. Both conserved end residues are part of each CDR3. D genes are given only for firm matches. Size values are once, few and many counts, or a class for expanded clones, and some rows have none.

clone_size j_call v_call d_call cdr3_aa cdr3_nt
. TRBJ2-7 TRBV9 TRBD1 CASSVLGQGAYEQYF TGTGCCAGCAGCGTTCTCGGACAGGGGGCATACGAGCAGTACTTC
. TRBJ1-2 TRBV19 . CASSIDTRLGVGYTF TGTGCCAGTAGTATAGATACGAGATTGGGCGTCGGCTACACCTTC
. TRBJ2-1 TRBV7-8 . CASSSSRRASYNEQFF TGTGCCAGCAGCTCCTCCCGACGTGCCTCCTACAATGAGCAGTTCTTC
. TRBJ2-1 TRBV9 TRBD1 CASSPGTGGSNEQFF TGTGCCAGCAGCCCTGGGACAGGGGGGAGCAATGAGCAGTTCTTC
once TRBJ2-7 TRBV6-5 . CASSYSPGLYEQYF TGTGCCAGCAGTTACTCTCCCGGTCTCTACGAGCAGTACTTC
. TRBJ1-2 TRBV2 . CASSEWGVGDGYTF TGTGCCAGCAGTGAATGGGGTGTAGGCGACGGCTACACCTTC
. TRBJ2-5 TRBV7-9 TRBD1 CASSFGTANQETQYF TGTGCCAGCAGCTTCGGGACAGCCAACCAAGAGACCCAGTACTTC
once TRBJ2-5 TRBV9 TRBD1 CASSVEDRGVGETQYF TGTGCCAGCAGCGTAGAAGACAGGGGGGTGGGAGAGACCCAGTACTTC
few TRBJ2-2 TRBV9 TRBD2 CASSVSGSSAGELFF TGTGCCAGCAGCGTGAGCGGGAGTTCGGCCGGGGAGCTGTTTTTT
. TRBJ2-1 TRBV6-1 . CASSERPYGYNEQFF TGTGCCAGCAGTGAACGGCCATATGGGTACAATGAGCAGTTCTTC
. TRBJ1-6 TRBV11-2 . CASSLGWDSPLHF TGTGCCAGCAGCTTAGGCTGGGATTCACCCCTCCACTTT
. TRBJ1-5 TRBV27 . CASSLTGNSNQPQHF TGTGCCAGCAGTTTGACGGGGAATAGCAATCAGCCCCAGCATTTT
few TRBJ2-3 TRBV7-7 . CASSLGTGRFSDTQYF TGTGCCAGCAGCTTAGGCACAGGAAGATTCTCAGATACGCAGTATTTT
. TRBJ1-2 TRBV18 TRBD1 CASSRDRGHGYTF TGTGCCAGCTCAAGGGACAGGGGCCATGGCTACACCTTC
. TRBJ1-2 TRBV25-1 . CASSLNYGYTF TGTGCCAGCAGCTTGAACTATGGCTACACCTTC
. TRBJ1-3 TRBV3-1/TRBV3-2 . CASSPTKRVVGNTIYF TGTGCCAGCAGTCCTACGAAGAGGGTAGTTGGAAACACCATATATTTT
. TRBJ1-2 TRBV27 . CASSYSVGESHYGYTF TGTGCCAGCAGTTATTCCGTGGGGGAATCCCACTATGGCTACACCTTC
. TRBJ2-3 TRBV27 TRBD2 CASSSPRGLAGGLSTDTQYF TGTGCCAGCAGTTCCCCCCGAGGACTAGCGGGGGGGCTGAGCACAGATACGCAGTATTTT
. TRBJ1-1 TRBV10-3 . CAISELGGVNTEAFF TGTGCCATCAGTGAATTGGGAGGGGTAAACACTGAAGCTTTCTTT
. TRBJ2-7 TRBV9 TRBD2 CASSVTSGTYEQYF TGTGCCAGCAGCGTGACTAGCGGCACCTACGAGCAGTACTTC
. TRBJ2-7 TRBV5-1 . CASSPGGGESYEQYF TGCGCCAGCAGCCCCGGAGGGGGGGAATCCTACGAGCAGTACTTC
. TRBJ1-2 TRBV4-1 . CASSQDRDYGYTF TGCGCCAGCAGCCAAGATCGGGACTATGGCTACACCTTC
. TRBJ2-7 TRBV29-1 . CSVEWPGRRYEQYF TGCAGCGTTGAATGGCCAGGGAGAAGGTACGAGCAGTACTTC
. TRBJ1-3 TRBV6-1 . CASSDPTVNTIYF TGTGCCAGCAGTGACCCGACAGTGAACACCATATATTTT
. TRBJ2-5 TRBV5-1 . CASNRERETQYF TGCGCCAGCAATAGGGAAAGAGAGACCCAGTACTTC
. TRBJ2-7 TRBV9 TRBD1 CASSPDPGTGFHEQYF TGTGCCAGCAGCCCGGACCCCGGGACAGGGTTCCACGAGCAGTACTTC
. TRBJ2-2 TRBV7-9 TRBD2 CASSTGLGSTGELFF TGTGCCAGCAGCACCGGACTAGGAAGTACCGGGGAGCTGTTTTTT
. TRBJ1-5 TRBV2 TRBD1 CASTTDRVGQPQHF TGTGCCAGCACTACGGACAGGGTGGGTCAGCCCCAGCATTTT
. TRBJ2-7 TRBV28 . CASSSWTEDPSYEQYF TGTGCCAGCAGTTCCTGGACGGAAGACCCCTCCTACGAGCAGTACTTC
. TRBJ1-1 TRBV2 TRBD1 CASRQGATEAFF TGTGCCAGCAGACAGGGGGCGACTGAAGCTTTCTTT
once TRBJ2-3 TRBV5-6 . CASSLVSVTTDTQYF TGTGCCAGCAGCTTGGTGTCAGTTACCACAGATACGCAGTATTTT
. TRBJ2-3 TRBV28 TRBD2 CASSLSWGRDGDTQYF TGTGCCAGCAGTTTATCATGGGGGAGGGATGGAGATACGCAGTATTTT
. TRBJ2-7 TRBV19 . CASSIAGNSYEQYF TGTGCCAGTAGTATAGCAGGGAACTCCTACGAGCAGTACTTC
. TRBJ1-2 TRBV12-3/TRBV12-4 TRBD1 CASRPRGREGYTF TGTGCCAGCAGACCCAGGGGGCGCGAAGGCTACACCTTC
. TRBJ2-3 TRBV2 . CASNEGSGPTDTQYF TGTGCCAGCAACGAGGGGAGCGGCCCCACAGATACGCAGTATTTT
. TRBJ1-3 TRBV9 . CASSDPRPGVDTIYF TGTGCCAGCAGCGATCCTCGGCCTGGAGTAGACACCATATATTTT
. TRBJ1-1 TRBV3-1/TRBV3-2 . CASSQVYGGPNTEAFF TGTGCCAGCAGCCAAGTTTACGGGGGCCCGAACACTGAAGCTTTCTTT
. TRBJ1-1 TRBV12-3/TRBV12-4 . CATVSGNTEAFF TGTGCCACCGTTTCCGGGAACACTGAAGCTTTCTTT
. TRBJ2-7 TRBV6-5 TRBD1 CASTLTGQGGEQYF TGTGCCAGCACCCTTACGGGACAGGGAGGGGAGCAGTACTTC